This T cell receptor beta chain was profiled in a study of T cell responses to AZD1222 COVID-19 vaccine. In the study overall: Second doses at about 4 or about 12 weeks were pooled. Overall study results and limits: Spike-specific TCR breadth and depth grew following two AZD1222 doses. Scientists sampled the repertoires only once the peak T cell response had passed.

Libraries were prepared by immunoSEQ multiplex PCR; TCRdb keeps only in-frame clonotypes and omits some of them. The table shows about 68,000 clones, with roughly 90% occurring only once. Details on this clone: Its matching antigen is unknown.

The sequence was collected from an adult in good health. The input for sequencing was peripheral blood, taken on day 0 of AZD1222 vaccination.

CDR3 residues: CASSHSEEDQKLFF. DNA of the CDR3: TGTGCCAGCAGTCATTCGGAGGAAGATCAAAAACTGTTTTTT. The V and J genes are TRBV7-9 and TRBJ1-4, with D uncertain. Germline V gene data show CDR1 as SEHNR and CDR2 as FQNEAQ (reference sequence). Trimming cost V 6 bases and J 9 bases, with 17 bases left between them. This CDR3 is 14 amino acids long.